This TCR beta chain appears in the sequencing data of a study of blood T cell repertoires in COVID-19 (dated by TCRdb to the early 2020s). For the study in its entirety: The collaborator samples originated in the United States, Italy and Spain and spanned the acute and convalescent phases of COVID-19. The prospective study material was composed of cDNA or gDNA derived from T cells, B-cell-depleted T cells, or PBMCs. Subjects who had been exposed to COVID-19, were actively infected with it, or had recovered from it provided the deeply sampled blood TCRbeta repertoires that made up the dataset. A freely available public database, intended as a resource for researchers studying the immune response to SARS-CoV-2, is where the repertoires were released. The samples were drawn from the first 160 participants of the ongoing ImmuneRACE study and from 950 to 1,500 subjects provided by 6 global collaborators. Nearly every sample came with metadata listing a de-identified subject ID, COVID-19 status, age in years and sex. Where HLA class I and class II types were available, the types were taken from metadata supplied by the sample provider, not from assay-based typing.

What the research found in general, with its limitations: How much clinical and demographic metadata was included differed by source and by participant, and the metadata was provided uncurated.

The immunoSEQ Assay, a bias-controlled multiplex PCR, was used to amplify TCRbeta CDR3 regions from genomic DNA. Per the original workflow: The number of nucleated cells in each sample was estimated from the amplification of reference gene primers within the assay. To quantify the absolute abundance of each unique TCRbeta CDR3 rearrangement, sequence reads were collapsed and filtered. For each sample, productive Simpson clonality was calculated by taking the square root of Simpson's diversity index across productive rearrangements. The clones in this table, taken by TCRdb from immuneACCESS, are in-frame only. Not every clone is retained; where verified, under half of the shortfall comes from an unresolved V gene, and the cause of the rest is unknown. From that table come the V and J calls and clone size; the DNA was used to work out D and trimming. Recorded for this sample are about 120,000 clones; approximately 80% of them occurred a single time. Together, the top ten hold approximately 7.6% of the sample.

Trimming costs V 5 bases and J 5 bases, and their ends lie 18 bases apart. Including the terminal cysteine and phenylalanine, the CDR3 comprises 15 residues. The kept DNA is CDR3 alone, 45 bases in frame from the first base. Per the germline V gene, SGHTA is the CDR1 and FQGNSA is the CDR2. In the case of this clone: The antigen this receptor binds is unknown. Base qualities are missing; no much larger clone stands one base away.

Collaborating institutions collected whole blood in K2EDTA tubes following their own protocols. For TCRbeta analysis, collaborators shipped samples as frozen whole blood, isolated PBMCs, or DNA extracted from either of those sample types. Source material: peripheral blood. The receptor was isolated from a man between 70 and 80 years old with active or convalescent COVID-19. This receptor chain uses TRBV7-2 and TRBJ1-1; a tentative D match to TRBD1 spans 6 bases. The CDR3: CASSPPPGGHTEAFF. The bases read TGTGCCAGCAGCCCCCCGCCGGGGGGGCATACTGAAGCTTTCTTT.